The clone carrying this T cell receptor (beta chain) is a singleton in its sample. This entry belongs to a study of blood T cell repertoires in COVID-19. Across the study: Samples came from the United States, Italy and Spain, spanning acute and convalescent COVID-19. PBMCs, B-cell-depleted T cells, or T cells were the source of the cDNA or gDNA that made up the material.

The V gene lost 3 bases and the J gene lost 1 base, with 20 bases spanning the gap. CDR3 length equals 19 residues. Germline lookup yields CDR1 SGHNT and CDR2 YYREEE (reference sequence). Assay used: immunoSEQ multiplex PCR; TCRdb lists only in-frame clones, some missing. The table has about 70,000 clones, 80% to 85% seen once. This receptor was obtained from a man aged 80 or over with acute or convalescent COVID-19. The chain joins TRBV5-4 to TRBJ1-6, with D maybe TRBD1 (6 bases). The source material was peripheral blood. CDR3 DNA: TGTGCCAGCAGCTCGGGCAGGGTCGTACAGGGATCCTATAATTCACCCCTCCACTTT. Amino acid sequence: CASSSGRVVQGSYNSPLHF.